The 27 T cell receptor beta chains listed next were all sequenced from one sample in a study of chemoradiotherapy in HPV16-positive cancers. The protocol was immunoSEQ multiplex PCR, while the TCRdb copy is restricted to in-frame clones and leaves out a portion. This table has under 5,500 clones, about 85% appearing once. The starting material was tumor tissue, obtained from a patient who underwent chemoradiotherapy. Receptor source: a human donor with HPV-associated anogenital cancer.

The chain combines TRBV5-1 with TRBJ1-6; possibly TRBD1 for D (6 bases). The CDR3 extends over 14 amino acids. The germline CDR1 and CDR2 sequences are SGHRS and YFSETQ. The V end lost 2 bases, the J end lost 10 bases, and 13 bases lay between the germline ends. CDR3 nucleotide sequence: TGCGCCAGCAGCTTAGGGGGTGCCAACTCACCCCTCCACTTT. Its translation is CASSLGGANSPLHF.

This rearrangement joins TRBV15 to TRBJ1-5, with D perhaps TRBD1 (5 bases). The germline V and J ends were trimmed by 5 bases and 5 bases, with 16 bases remaining between them. The CDR3 length is 15 residues. The germline gives CDR1 LNHNV, CDR2 YYDKDF (reference sequence). CDR3 DNA: TGTGCCACCAGCCCCGGAGGGGATCAATATCAGCCCCAGCATTTT. Amino acid sequence: CATSPGGDQYQPQHF.

V usage is TRBV2 and J usage is TRBJ2-7; 12 nucleotides align to TRBD1. CDR1 is SNHLY, CDR2 FYNNEI, per germline. The CDR3 is made up of 14 amino acids. J gave up 5 bases and V 6 bases, and 5 bases lay outside the gene matches. CDR3: CASSRDRGLDEQYF. The CDR3 nucleotides read TGTGCCAGCAGCCGGGACAGGGGGCTGGACGAGCAGTACTTC.

The chain uses TRBV5-1 and TRBJ2-3; TRBD1 aligns across 7 bases. The germline gives CDR1 SGHRS, CDR2 YFSETQ. V gave up 5 bases and J gave up 2 bases; unmatched junction bases: 8. CDR3 size: 15 residues. CDR3 sequence: CASSTRDSHTDTQYF. The CDR3 DNA sequence: TGCGCCAGCAGTACCCGGGACAGCCACACAGATACGCAGTATTTT. The full variable domain, with the rest looked up from reference TRBV5-1 and TRBJ2-3, is KAGVTQTPRYLIKTRGQQVTLSCSPISGHRSVSWYQQTPGQGLQFLFEYFSETQRNKGNFPGRFSGRQFSNSRSEMNVSTLELGDSALYLCASSTRDSHTDTQYFGPGTRLTVL.

This clone turned up a few times. V usage is TRBV9 and J usage is TRBJ1-2; no clear D. In germline, CDR1 is SGDLS, CDR2 YYNGEE. V was trimmed by 3 bases and J by 2 bases, leaving 14 bases between them. The CDR3 spans 15 residues. The CDR3, as DNA: TGTGCCAGCAGCGAGGCCCCAGCGGGAAACTATGGCTACACCTTC. As protein: CASSEAPAGNYGYTF.

The rearrangement joins TRBV28 to TRBJ1-2, with D unclear. The CDR3 contains 15 residues. Per the germline V gene, CDR1 is MDHEN and CDR2 is SYDVKM. Trimming removed 4 bases from V and 2 bases from J, with 14 bases in between. This chain's CDR3 is CASSSYLSVNYGYTF. CDR3 coding DNA: TGTGCCAGCAGTTCATACCTCTCCGTGAACTATGGCTACACCTTC.

CDR3 sequence reads: CASSHRKLAGFTDTQYF. The CDR3 region has the DNA TGTGCCAGCAGTCACCGTAAACTAGCGGGATTCACAGATACGCAGTATTTT. The chain employs TRBV6-4 and TRBJ2-3, with TRBD2 matching over 10 bases. CDR1 and CDR2 from the germline V gene are MRHNA and SNTAGT. J lost 2 bases, V lost 5 bases, and 10 bases had no gene match. This CDR3 has 17 amino acids.

For this clone: At one end, the junction sequence differs from germline, possibly due to a read error. This sequence joins TRBV6-5 and TRBJ1-2; D remains ambiguous. This CDR3 is 13 amino acids long. Germline CDR1 and CDR2: MNHEY and SVGAGI. DNA for the CDR3: TGTGCCAGCAGTCCTACAATGGCGCGGCCCCTCCTCTTC. Protein: CASSPTMARPLLF.

The gene calls are TRBV6-9 and TRBJ2-6; no clear D gene. Germline CDR1 and CDR2: MNHGY and SVAAGI. The CDR3 runs to 17 residues. Trimming stripped 5 bases from V and 5 bases from J, with 19 bases between. CDR3 sequence: CASSLGSRQSRANVLTF. The CDR3, as DNA: TGTGCCAGCAGTCTAGGGTCACGACAAAGTCGGGCCAACGTCCTGACTTTC.

The rearrangement joins TRBV5-6 to TRBJ2-2, with D perhaps TRBD1 (5 bases). V gave up 4 bases and J gave up 6 bases, with 16 bases separating them. Germline-derived CDR1 and CDR2 are SGHDT and YYEEEE. This CDR3 comprises 15 residues. CDR3 bases: TGTGCCAGCAGCGAGGATCAGGGTATGCCCGGGGAGCTGTTTTTT. It translates to CASSEDQGMPGELFF.

V usage is TRBV7-9 and J usage is TRBJ1-3; D possibly corresponds to TRBD1 (6 bases). There are 14 residues in the CDR3. V lost 5 bases, J lost 2 bases, and 10 bases lay in between. CDR1 is SEHNR, CDR2 FQNEAQ, per germline (reference sequence). The CDR3: CASSRQGTGNTIYF. DNA for the CDR3: TGTGCCAGCAGCCGCCAGGGGACTGGAAACACCATATATTTT. Full variable domain (outside the CDR3, taken from reference TRBV7-9 and TRBJ1-3): DTGVSQNPRHKITKRGQNVTFRCDPISEHNRLYWYRQTLGQGPEFLTYFQNEAQLEKSRLLSDRFSAERPKGSFSTLEIQRTEQGDSAMYLCASSRQGTGNTIYFGEGSWLTVV.

The rearrangement joins TRBV7-2 to TRBJ2-3; no reliable D call. The ends were cut back, 3 bases at V and 3 bases at J, with 1 base in the middle. The germline CDR1 and CDR2 sequences are SGHTA and FQGNSA. This CDR3 region has 11 residues. The CDR3 DNA reads as TGTGCCAGCAGCTTTACAGATACGCAGTATTTT. Translation gives CASSFTDTQYF.

The rearrangement uses TRBV30 and TRBJ1-2; a possible D gene is TRBD1 (6 bases). Between the trimmed V and J ends, which lost 5 bases and 4 bases, there was a span of 17 bases. CDR3 length equals 14 residues. CDR1 is GTSNPN and CDR2 is SVGIG in the germline V gene (reference sequence). Written as DNA, the CDR3 is TGTGCCTGGTCCGCAGGGCAGGGGACCTATGGCTACACCTTC. Translating it yields CAWSAGQGTYGYTF. The full variable domain, its missing parts supplied by reference TRBV30 and TRBJ1-2, is SQTIHQWPATLVQPVGSPLSLECTVEGTSNPNLYWYRQAAGRGLQLLFYSVGIGQISSEVPQNLSASRPQDRQFILSSKKLLLSDSGFYLCAWSAGQGTYGYTFGSGTRLTVV.

The rearrangement links TRBV7-2 to TRBJ1-2, with D possibly TRBD1 on 5 matching bases. Between the trimmed V and J ends, which lost 1 base and 8 bases, there was a span of 23 bases. The CDR3 spans 17 residues. Germline V gene data show CDR1 as SGHTA and CDR2 as FQGNSA. The DNA for the CDR3 is TGTGCCAGCAGCTTAGATAAGTGGGACGGCATCCGGGGGGGCTACACCTTC. The encoded protein is CASSLDKWDGIRGGYTF. The complete variable domain, with remaining parts taken from reference TRBV7-2 and TRBJ1-2, reads GAGVSQSPSNKVTEKGKDVELRCDPISGHTALYWYRQSLGQGLEFLIYFQGNSAPDKSGLPSDRFSAERTGGSVSTLTIQRTQQEDSAVYLCASSLDKWDGIRGGYTFGSGTRLTVV.

The chain uses TRBV11-3 and TRBJ2-1; either TRBD1 or TRBD2 may fit D (7 bases each). The CDR3 loop spans 15 amino acids. V lost 5 bases, J lost 1 base, and 12 bases lay in between. Looked up from germline, CDR1 is SGHNT and CDR2 is YENEEA. The CDR3 region has the DNA TGTGCCAGCAGCCCCAGGGGGGGGTCCTACAATGAGCAGTTCTTC. It translates to CASSPRGGSYNEQFF.

This clone was seen only once. This rearrangement joins TRBV6-1 to TRBJ1-1; D gene ambiguous. The CDR3 has 14 residues. CDR1 is MNHNS, CDR2 SASEGT, per germline. V was cut by 2 bases and J by 6 bases, with 13 bases left in between. This CDR3 is CASSEPTLTAEAFF. CDR3 nucleotides: TGTGCCAGCAGTGAACCCACCCTAACGGCTGAAGCTTTCTTT.

The J gene is TRBJ1-1, the V gene TRBV5-1, with D perhaps TRBD1 (6 bases). This CDR3 spans 17 amino acids. Germline V gene sequence: CDR1 SGHRS, CDR2 YFSETQ. The germline V and J ends were trimmed by 0 bases and 1 base, with 16 bases remaining between them. The DNA of the CDR3 is TGCGCCAGCAGCTTGGGAATCGGGGGGCGAGGGAACACTGAAGCTTTCTTT. Translating gives CASSLGIGGRGNTEAFF.

The V gene is TRBV6-5, the J gene TRBJ2-3; no firm D call. V gave up 0 bases and J gave up 2 bases, with 9 bases separating them. The CDR3 has 15 residues. CDR1 MNHEY and CDR2 SVGAGI come from the germline V gene. CDR3 bases: TGTGCCAGCAGTTACTCGGGCCTCAACACAGATACGCAGTATTTT. This translates into CASSYSGLNTDTQYF.

The chain couples TRBV30 to TRBJ2-3; D gene unclear. Trimming left V 3 bases short and J 6 bases short, with 10 bases between. The CDR3 has 12 residues. Germline values: CDR1 GTSNPN, CDR2 SVGIG (reference sequence). The CDR3: CAWSPLKDTQYF. The CDR3 DNA reads as TGTGCCTGGAGCCCTCTGAAGGATACGCAGTATTTT. Looking up the rest from reference TRBV30 and TRBJ2-3 gives the full variable domain: SQTIHQWPATLVQPVGSPLSLECTVEGTSNPNLYWYRQAAGRGLQLLFYSVGIGQISSEVPQNLSASRPQDRQFILSSKKLLLSDSGFYLCAWSPLKDTQYFGPGTRLTVL.

J is TRBJ2-4 and V is TRBV11-3; TRBD2 matches at 7 bases. The CDR3 consists of 14 residues. CDR1 SGHNT and CDR2 YENEEA come from the germline V gene. The trim removed 5 bases at V and 9 bases at J, leaving 10 bases unmatched. CDR3: CASSQGGASGIQYF. CDR3 sequence (DNA): TGTGCCAGCAGCCAGGGAGGGGCCTCAGGCATTCAGTACTTC.

The chain recombines TRBV14 with TRBJ1-1; D is uncertain. Between the trimmed V and J ends, which lost 0 bases and 4 bases, there was a span of 18 bases. The CDR3 has 17 amino acids. Germline loops: CDR1 SGHDN, CDR2 FVKESK. The CDR3 region is CASSQESIRRRATEAFF. The CDR3, as DNA: TGTGCCAGCAGCCAAGAGTCGATCCGTCGTCGTGCCACTGAAGCTTTCTTT. The full variable domain, in which reference TRBV14 and TRBJ1-1 provide the parts outside the CDR3, is EAGVTQFPSHSVIEKGQTVTLRCDPISGHDNLYWYRRVMGKEIKFLLHFVKESKQDESGMPNNRFLAERTGGTYSTLKVQPAELEDSGVYFCASSQESIRRRATEAFFGQGTRLTVV.

The V and J genes are TRBV27 and TRBJ2-7, with 10 bases aligning to TRBD2. Germline V CDR1 and CDR2: MNHEY, SMNVEV (reference sequence). The CDR3 runs to 16 residues. The V gene end was trimmed by 0 bases and the J gene end by 2 bases; junction bases not matched to a gene: 4. As DNA, the CDR3 is TGTGCCAGCAGTTTATCTCCGGGACTAGCGACCTACGAGCAGTACTTC. It encodes CASSLSPGLATYEQYF.

The chain has TRBV19 and TRBJ2-4; no clear D gene. CDR3 size: 15 residues. Trimming removed 5 bases from V and 7 bases from J, with 18 bases in between. Germline lookup yields CDR1 LNHDA and CDR2 SQIVND (reference sequence). The CDR3 DNA reads TGTGCCAGTAGTGCTCAACCTGGCGAATATAACATTCAGTACTTC. Translation: CASSAQPGEYNIQYF.

This chain uses TRBV30 with TRBJ1-6; TRBD1 is a possible D gene (5 bases). The CDR3 totals 14 residues. Per germline, CDR1 GTSNPN and CDR2 SVGIG (reference sequence). Trimming took off 4 bases at V and 5 bases at J, with 12 bases between the two ends. CDR3 protein: CAWTPGMNNSPLHF. Written as DNA, the CDR3 is TGTGCCTGGACCCCAGGGATGAATAATTCACCCCTCCACTTT.

V and J are TRBV9 and TRBJ2-3; a weak D match, TRBD2 (6 bases). Trimming stripped 4 bases from V and 2 bases from J, with 17 bases between. Germline CDR1 SGDLS, CDR2 YYNGEE. The CDR3 consists of 16 residues. The CDR3 loop reads CASSPEVAGTTDTQYF. The CDR3 nucleotides read TGTGCCAGCAGCCCCGAGGTTGCGGGAACCACAGATACGCAGTATTTT. The full variable domain, in which reference TRBV9 and TRBJ2-3 provide the parts outside the CDR3, is DSGVTQTPKHLITATGQRVTLRCSPRSGDLSVYWYQQSLDQGLQFLIQYYNGEERAKGNILERFSAQQFPDLHSELNLSSLELGDSALYFCASSPEVAGTTDTQYFGPGTRLTVL.

The rearrangement joins TRBV4-1 to TRBJ2-1; D may be TRBD1 (6 bases). Germline values: CDR1 MGHRA, CDR2 YSYEKL. The CDR3 sequence is 18 residues long. V was clipped by 2 bases and J by 3 bases, with 20 bases between them. The CDR3 bases are TGCGCCAGCAGCCAAAAAGGATCTCGGGACACTTTCTACAATGAGCAGTTCTTC. As protein: CASSQKGSRDTFYNEQFF.

Here the CDR3 DNA reads TGTGCCACCGACAACGGACAGGGACTCCAAGAGACCCAGTACTTC. This codes for CATDNGQGLQETQYF. The rearrangement uses TRBV19 and TRBJ2-5; 8 positions match TRBD1. Germline V gene lookup returns CDR1 LNHDA and CDR2 SQIVND (reference sequence). J lost 1 base, V lost 10 bases, and 11 bases had no gene match. This CDR3 spans 15 amino acids.